The 30 T cell receptor beta chains listed next were all sequenced from one sample in a study of T cell repertoires in cytomegalovirus infection. Their antigens are not known. TCRdb re-called the reads through MiXCR, storing one row per CDR3 protein. Among under 450,000 distinct CDR3 sequences, about 35% were seen once, and the ten largest hold about 13%. The input for sequencing was cultured PBMCs, taken from culture after CMV antigen stimulation. The origin of the receptors is a human donor in good health (CMV status not recorded). Some clones in this sample may be carry-over from other donors' samples.

The V call is TRBV12-3 or TRBV12-4, the J call TRBJ2-3; 7 bases line up with TRBD2. The CDR3 runs 13 residues. J gave up 3 bases and V 7 bases, and 4 bases lay outside the gene matches. DNA for the CDR3: TGTGCCAGCACCCGCGGGAGAACAGATACGCAGTATTTT. This codes for CASTRGRTDTQYF.

This clonotype appeared a few times. The V gene is TRBV5-4, the J gene TRBJ2-5; D possibly corresponds to TRBD1 (5 bases). Looked up from germline, CDR1 is SGHNT and CDR2 is YYREEE (reference sequence). Trimming removed 0 bases at V and 0 bases at J, with 15 bases between. There are 17 residues in the CDR3. The CDR3 loop reads CASSLGRGASNQETQYF. DNA of the CDR3: TGTGCCAGCAGCTTGGGAAGGGGCGCCAGTAACCAAGAGACCCAGTACTTC.

The table lists this clonotype with a few counts. The chain couples TRBV6-1 to TRBJ1-1; D might be TRBD1 (6 bases). The CDR3 runs 15 residues. Germline V gives CDR1 MNHNS, CDR2 SASEGT. The V gene lost 5 bases and the J gene lost 3 bases, with 16 bases spanning the gap. The CDR3 is CASSILQGTDTEAFF. CDR3 nucleotide sequence: TGTGCCAGCAGTATACTTCAGGGGACGGACACTGAAGCTTTCTTT.

The V gene is TRBV15, the J gene TRBJ2-1; 7 bases are shared with TRBD2. Trimming took 4 bases from V and 5 from J; bases not matched to a gene: 5. The CDR3 contains 14 residues. Germline V gene lookup returns CDR1 LNHNV and CDR2 YYDKDF (reference sequence). CDR3 residues: CATSKAGNNNEQFF. CDR3 sequence (DNA): TGTGCCACCAGCAAAGCGGGGAACAACAATGAGCAGTTCTTC.

This clonotype was counted ten times or more. CDR3 amino acids: CASSKTGQVVRGETQYF. The CDR3 DNA sequence: TGTGCCAGCAGCAAAACCGGACAGGTTGTAAGGGGAGAGACCCAGTACTTC. This rearrangement joins TRBV7-2 to TRBJ2-5; the match to TRBD1 covers 7 bases. This CDR3 has 17 amino acids. Germline V gene sequence: CDR1 SGHTA, CDR2 FQGNSA. J gave up 4 bases and V 5 bases, and 16 bases lay outside the gene matches.

V and J are TRBV7-9 and TRBJ2-5, with 7 bases that match TRBD1. CDR3 length: 15 amino acids. V trimming: 5 bases; J trimming: 4 bases; junction bases outside the gene matches: 10. Germline values: CDR1 SEHNR, CDR2 FQNEAQ (reference sequence). CDR3 in DNA: TGTGCCAGCAGCCCCGGGACAGCGCAGGGAGAGACCCAGTACTTC. It encodes CASSPGTAQGETQYF.

The chain is built from TRBV12-3 or TRBV12-4 and TRBJ2-3; maybe TRBD1 (6 bases). This CDR3 region has 15 residues. The V end lost 3 bases, the J end lost 2 bases, and 12 bases lay between the germline ends. CDR3 coding DNA: TGTGCCAGCAGTTTTCGGACAGAGTACACAGATACGCAGTATTTT. Translating it yields CASSFRTEYTDTQYF.

This chain connects TRBV7-2 to TRBJ1-5; D perhaps matches TRBD1 (5 bases). The CDR3 spans 17 residues. V dropped 1 base and J dropped 2 bases, with 15 bases sitting between them. Germline V CDR1 and CDR2: SGHTA, FQGNSA. The CDR3 bases are TGTGCCAGCAGCTTAGTGGCTGGAGGGGTTGGCAATCAGCCCCAGCATTTT. Protein: CASSLVAGGVGNQPQHF.

This clonotype was found once. The V call is TRBV19, the J call TRBJ2-3; 9 bases fit TRBD2. Germline trimming cut 2 bases from V and 2 bases from J; bases unmatched to any gene: 5. Germline lookup yields CDR1 LNHDA and CDR2 SQIVND (reference sequence). The CDR3 sequence is 16 residues long. CDR3 residues: CASSIPSGIVTDTQYF. The CDR3 DNA sequence: TGTGCCAGTAGTATACCTAGCGGGATTGTCACAGATACGCAGTATTTT.

This clonotype was detected only once. The V call is TRBV4-3, the J call TRBJ1-5; D may be TRBD1 (6 bases). The CDR3 is 17 residues long. The V gene lost 4 bases and the J gene lost 2 bases, with 18 bases spanning the gap. Germline loops: CDR1 LGHNA, CDR2 YSLEER. The CDR3 here is CASSPTWGASGNQPQHF. Written as DNA, the CDR3 is TGCGCCAGCAGCCCAACCTGGGGGGCTTCGGGCAATCAGCCCCAGCATTTT.

The table lists this clonotype with a few counts. The gene calls are TRBV4-1 and TRBJ2-1; D gene unclear. Germline values: CDR1 MGHRA, CDR2 YSYEKL. The CDR3 runs to 13 residues. Trimming removed 0 bases from V and 6 bases from J, with 6 bases in between. CDR3 region: CASSQDPPNEQFF. In DNA, the CDR3 is TGCGCCAGCAGCCAAGACCCGCCCAATGAGCAGTTCTTC.

This clonotype was found a few times. The junction departs from germline at one end; a sequencing error may be responsible. The J gene is TRBJ2-3, the V gene TRBV6-1; 12 bases agree with TRBD2. This CDR3 spans 13 amino acids. Germline lookup yields CDR1 MNHNS and CDR2 SASEGT. In DNA, the CDR3 is TGCAAGACACGGACTAGCGGGGCAGATACGCAGTATTTT. It codes for CKTRTSGADTQYF.

The rearrangement joins TRBV20-1 to TRBJ2-3; 9 bases align to TRBD2. Germline CDR1 reads DFQATT; CDR2 reads SNEGSKA (reference sequence). V shed 5 bases, J shed 2 bases, and the junction held 8 bases outside the gene matches. There are 15 residues in the CDR3. Here the CDR3 DNA reads TGCAGTGCTGGCGGGACTAGCAGAGTCACAGATACGCAGTATTTT. It is translated as CSAGGTSRVTDTQYF.

This chain uses TRBV6-5 with TRBJ2-1; no definite D call. The CDR3 is 15 amino acids. Trimming cost V 1 base and J 8 bases, with 15 bases left between them. The V gene's germline CDR1 is MNHEY and CDR2 SVGAGI. The CDR3 region is CASSYFSRQADEQFF. Here the CDR3 DNA reads TGTGCCAGCAGTTACTTCTCTAGGCAGGCGGATGAGCAGTTCTTC.

This clonotype was seen a handful of times. The rearrangement links TRBV27 to TRBJ2-1; D possibly matches TRBD1 or TRBD2 (5 bases each). This CDR3 is 13 amino acids long. V was pared by 6 bases and J by 4 bases, with 10 bases between. Germline loops: CDR1 MNHEY, CDR2 SMNVEV (reference sequence). CDR3 nucleotide sequence: TGTGCCAGCAGGAGGGGCTCTTACAATGAGCAGTTCTTC. It specifies CASRRGSYNEQFF.

This chain uses TRBV12-3 or TRBV12-4 with TRBJ1-5, with D unclear. The CDR3 has 11 amino acids. Trimming cost V 3 bases and J 10 bases, with 7 bases left between them. This CDR3 is CASSFGGPQHF. In nucleotides, the CDR3 is TGTGCCAGCAGTTTTGGCGGTCCCCAGCATTTT.

This clonotype showed up just a few times. The CDR3 is CASSPGHSSGNTIYF. CDR3 in DNA: TGTGCCAGCAGCCCGGGACACAGCTCTGGAAACACCATATATTTT. This chain joins TRBV6-2 or TRBV6-3 and TRBJ1-3, with a possible D match to TRBD1 (6 bases). Germline assignment: CDR1 MNHEY and CDR2 SVGEGT. The length of the CDR3 is 15 residues. Trimming stripped 6 bases from V and 0 bases from J, with 12 bases between.

This clonotype was found many times. The chain joins TRBV3-1 to TRBJ2-5; unclear D gene. CDR1 is LGHDT, CDR2 YNNKEL, per germline (reference sequence). Trimming removed 0 bases from V and 1 base from J, with 18 bases in between. The CDR3 extends over 18 amino acids. CDR3 nucleotide sequence: TGTGCCAGCAGCCAAGAAGCGCGGCATGGCGGATTCCAAGAGACCCAGTACTTC. Residues: CASSQEARHGGFQETQYF.

The J gene is TRBJ2-7, the V gene TRBV5-1; D is perhaps TRBD2 (5 bases). Germline V gene lookup returns CDR1 SGHRS and CDR2 YFSETQ. This CDR3 has 15 residues. V lost 0 bases and J lost 3, with 13 bases in between. The CDR3 region is CASSLDLERNYEQYV. The CDR3 DNA sequence: TGCGCCAGCAGCTTGGACTTGGAGCGGAACTACGAGCAGTACGTC.

This chain links TRBV7-9 with TRBJ2-5; 9 bases are a match to TRBD2. Germline loops: CDR1 SEHNR, CDR2 FQNEAQ (reference sequence). This CDR3 is built from 15 residues. Losses at the gene ends were 5 bases for V and 2 bases for J; bases not matched to a gene: 6. The DNA of the CDR3 is TGTGCCAGCAGCGCGACGCTAGCGGGGCAAGAGACCCAGTACTTC. Protein sequence: CASSATLAGQETQYF.

V is TRBV7-2 and J is TRBJ1-2, with 11 positions matching TRBD1. This CDR3 has 15 residues. The V segment lost 5 bases and the J segment 4 bases; nucleotides outside the gene matches: 6. Germline V gives CDR1 SGHTA, CDR2 FQGNSA. The CDR3 reads CASSTWDRGTYGYTF. In DNA, the CDR3 is TGTGCCAGCAGCACCTGGGACAGGGGGACCTATGGCTACACCTTC. The full variable domain, its missing parts supplied by reference TRBV7-2 and TRBJ1-2, is GAGVSQSPSNKVTEKGKDVELRCDPISGHTALYWYRQSLGQGLEFLIYFQGNSAPDKSGLPSDRFSAERTGGSVSTLTIQRTQQEDSAVYLCASSTWDRGTYGYTFGSGTRLTVV.

This clonotype was counted between two and nine times. The CDR3 here is CATPMGPKVRTDTQYF. The CDR3 region has the DNA TGTGCCACCCCAATGGGACCGAAGGTCAGGACAGATACGCAGTATTTT. The rearrangement uses TRBV27 and TRBJ2-3; D might be TRBD1 or TRBD2, each matching 5 bases. The CDR3 spans 16 residues. V lost 10 bases, J lost 3 bases, and 23 bases lay in between. Germline V CDR1 and CDR2: MNHEY, SMNVEV (reference sequence).

This clonotype was seen a few times. This chain joins TRBV4-1 and TRBJ1-5; D perhaps matches TRBD1 (5 bases). The CDR3 loop spans 15 amino acids. With 5 bases removed from V and 3 bases from J, the gap between germline ends came to 14 bases. Germline values: CDR1 MGHRA, CDR2 YSYEKL. This CDR3 reads CASSTGTAINQPQHF. The CDR3 nucleotides are TGCGCCAGCAGCACCGGGACGGCGATCAATCAGCCCCAGCATTTT.

The chain carries TRBV11-2 and TRBJ2-3; tentatively, D is TRBD1 or TRBD2 (9 bases each). Trimming removed 5 bases from V and 5 bases from J, with 41 bases in between. CDR1 is SGHAT and CDR2 is FQNNGV in the germline V gene. The CDR3 has 23 amino acids. The CDR3 loop reads CASSHRVLGTGSTRTSDGDTQYF. The DNA of the CDR3 is TGTGCCAGCAGCCATAGGGTTTTAGGGACAGGGTCCACCCGGACTAGCGACGGAGATACGCAGTATTTT.

The sample holds a few counts of this clonotype. The chain recombines TRBV7-2 with TRBJ2-7; possibly TRBD1 for D (6 bases). There are 14 residues in the CDR3. Per the germline V gene, CDR1 is SGHTA and CDR2 is FQGNSA. Trimming took 2 bases from V and 3 from J, leaving 11 bases between them. The CDR3 here is CASSLNREGYEQYV. The CDR3 nucleotides are TGTGCCAGCAGCTTAAACAGGGAAGGCTACGAGCAGTACGTC.

The V and J genes are TRBV20-1 and TRBJ2-5; no clear D. The CDR3 is made up of 10 amino acids. Germline V lookup: CDR1 DFQATT, CDR2 SNEGSKA (reference sequence). Trimming pared 7 bases from V and 5 bases from J, leaving 8 bases between. The CDR3 reads CSVARETQYF. In DNA, the CDR3 is TGCAGTGTGGCCCGTGAGACCCAGTACTTC.

This clonotype was counted a few times. The chain recombines TRBV7-2 with TRBJ2-7; maybe TRBD1 (6 bases). CDR1 and CDR2 (germline): SGHTA, FQGNSA. The CDR3 is 13 residues long. V was clipped by 5 bases and J by 5 bases, with 13 bases between them. The CDR3 nucleotides are TGTGCCAGCAGCGTGCAGGGGCCCCACGAGCAGTACTTC. Amino acids: CASSVQGPHEQYF.

This clonotype was detected a few times. This chain joins TRBV12-5 and TRBJ1-5; 11 nucleotides line up with TRBD1. After removal of 7 bases from V and 4 bases from J, the junction contained 15 bases not matched to a gene. CDR1 and CDR2 from the germline V gene are LGHNT and FRNRAP. The CDR3 extends over 18 amino acids. The DNA of the CDR3 is TGTGCTAGTGCCCCTCCGGGACAGGGGGTCGCGGAGAATCAGCCCCAGCATTTT. This codes for CASAPPGQGVAENQPQHF.

The table lists this clonotype with a count of one. A much more abundant neighbour one base away suggests this may be a read error. The chain uses TRBV12-3 or TRBV12-4 and TRBJ2-7, with 14 bases identical to TRBD2. This CDR3 comprises 16 residues. The CDR3 spells CTSSPPGLAGAPEQYF. The DNA for the CDR3 is TGTACCAGCAGTCCACCGGGACTAGCGGGAGCCCCCGAGCAGTACTTC.

This clonotype was counted ten times or more. The chain joins TRBV6-5 to TRBJ2-1; 7 nucleotides match TRBD2. The V gene's germline CDR1 is MNHEY and CDR2 SVGAGI. J was trimmed by 6 bases and V by 3 bases; bases with no gene match: 8. The CDR3 is 15 amino acids. The CDR3 protein is CASSYLREWGNEQFF. The CDR3 nucleotides read TGTGCCAGCAGTTATTTGCGGGAGTGGGGCAATGAGCAGTTCTTC.